These 16 T cell receptor beta chains originate from one sample sequenced in a study of cytomegalovirus exposure and HLA in healthy donors. Profiling relied on immunoSEQ multiplex PCR, and the TCRdb table lists in-frame clones only, not all of them. The sample has fewer than 85,000 clones, roughly 96% seen once. The sample was PBMCs. The receptor set was obtained from a young woman in good health and CMV-seronegative.

CDR3 residues: CASTDSGLPYEQYF. The DNA of the CDR3 is TGCGCCAGTACGGACTCCGGACTCCCCTACGAGCAGTACTTC. The rearrangement links TRBV10-2 to TRBJ2-7; tentative D call: TRBD2 (5 bases). V was trimmed by 9 bases and J by 2 bases, leaving 17 bases between them. Germline V gives CDR1 WSHSY, CDR2 SAAADI. CDR3 length: 14 amino acids.

This chain links TRBV28 with TRBJ1-2; no definite D call. The CDR3 consists of 17 residues. The V and J ends lost 4 bases and 0 bases respectively, with 18 bases between them. The germline CDR1 and CDR2 sequences are MDHEN and SYDVKM. The CDR3 DNA reads as TGTGCCAGCAGTTCGTCGGGATCGGGAGGGTCTAACTATGGCTACACCTTC. This translates into CASSSSGSGGSNYGYTF.

The rearrangement joins TRBV5-6 to TRBJ1-5; 12 nucleotides agree with TRBD1. This CDR3 has 17 amino acids. The V segment lost 5 bases and the J segment 2 bases; nucleotides outside the gene matches: 8. CDR1 is SGHDT and CDR2 is YYEEEE in the germline V gene. CDR3 DNA: TGTGCCAGCAGTTCGGGACAGGGGGCTTGGGGCAATCAGCCCCAGCATTTT. Translating it yields CASSSGQGAWGNQPQHF.

This chain links TRBV11-2 with TRBJ2-5; 10 nucleotides line up with TRBD2. J was trimmed by 1 base and V by 5 bases; bases with no gene match: 7. This CDR3 region has 16 residues. The germline CDR1 and CDR2 sequences are SGHAT and FQNNGV. The CDR3 reads CASSPTSGAFQETQYF. The CDR3 DNA reads TGTGCCAGCAGCCCTACTAGCGGGGCCTTCCAAGAGACCCAGTACTTC. The variable domain in full, completed from reference TRBV11-2 and TRBJ2-5, reads EAGVAQSPRYKIIEKRQSVAFWCNPISGHATLYWYQQILGQGPKLLIQFQNNGVVDDSQLPKDRFSAERLKGVDSTLKIQPAKLEDSAVYLCASSPTSGAFQETQYFGPGTRLLVL.

This chain uses TRBV7-9 with TRBJ1-5; TRBD1 agrees at 10 bases. Looked up from germline, CDR1 is SEHNR and CDR2 is FQNEAQ (reference sequence). The CDR3 is 13 amino acids. J was trimmed by 7 bases and V by 4 bases; bases with no gene match: 1. The CDR3 is CASSWDRGQPQHF. For the CDR3, the DNA is TGTGCCAGCAGCTGGGACAGGGGACAGCCCCAGCATTTT.

The chain carries TRBV6-6 and TRBJ1-2; D not certain. The V and J ends lost 0 bases and 7 bases respectively, with 6 bases between them. This CDR3 is built from 12 residues. Germline V CDR1 and CDR2: MNHNY, SVGAGI (reference sequence). The CDR3 reads CASSYSAGGYTF. CDR3 DNA: TGTGCCAGCAGTTACTCGGCTGGTGGCTACACCTTC.

The chain employs TRBV5-1 and TRBJ1-1; 8 nucleotides align to TRBD1. The V segment lost 4 bases and the J segment 0 bases; nucleotides outside the gene matches: 14. Per the germline V gene, CDR1 is SGHRS and CDR2 is YFSETQ. This CDR3 is 18 amino acids long. The DNA of the CDR3 is TGCGCCAGCAGCGCAATGTCGGTGGCAGGGGGCTTGAACACTGAAGCTTTCTTT. Residues: CASSAMSVAGGLNTEAFF.

In this sample, this clone turned up once. V is TRBV19 and J is TRBJ2-5; D not resolved. The V end lost 5 bases, the J end lost 2 bases, and 15 bases lay between the germline ends. The CDR3 has 15 residues. Germline-derived CDR1 and CDR2 are LNHDA and SQIVND (reference sequence). The CDR3 sequence: CASSLTRNRQETQYF. The CDR3 DNA reads as TGTGCCAGTAGTCTGACCAGGAACAGACAAGAGACCCAGTACTTC.

This chain connects TRBV5-4 to TRBJ2-3, with 13 bases matching TRBD2. Germline CDR1 SGHNT, CDR2 YYREEE (reference sequence). The length of the CDR3 is 17 residues. The J segment lost 1 base and the V segment lost 4 bases, leaving 6 bases of the junction unmatched. CDR3 region: CASSPGTSGIRTDTQYF. The CDR3 region has the DNA TGTGCCAGCAGCCCCGGGACTAGCGGGATTCGCACAGATACGCAGTATTTT. The full variable domain, in which reference TRBV5-4 and TRBJ2-3 provide the parts outside the CDR3, is ETGVTQSPTHLIKTRGQQVTLRCSSQSGHNTVSWYQQALGQGPQFIFQYYREEENGRGNFPPRFSGLQFPNYSSELNVNALELDDSALYLCASSPGTSGIRTDTQYFGPGTRLTVL.

The chain links TRBV27 to TRBJ1-5; D call uncertain. The V end lost 5 bases, the J end lost 7 bases, and 9 bases lay between the germline ends. The CDR3 consists of 12 residues. The V gene's germline CDR1 is MNHEY and CDR2 SMNVEV (reference sequence). CDR3 sequence reads: CASSRLGQPQHF. In DNA form, the CDR3 reads TGTGCCAGCAGTCGCCTCGGGCAGCCCCAGCATTTT.

The chain recombines TRBV7-9 with TRBJ1-1; 7 bases align to TRBD1. Germline CDR1 SEHNR, CDR2 FQNEAQ (reference sequence). The CDR3 has 14 amino acids. The V gene end was trimmed by 5 bases and the J gene end by 10 bases; junction bases not matched to a gene: 13. In DNA form, the CDR3 reads TGTGCCAGCAGCGAGACAGGGTTAAGGCCGGGAGCTTTCTTT. Translation: CASSETGLRPGAFF.

Written as DNA, the CDR3 is TGTGCCAGCAGTTTGCTTAGCGGGAGGGCCTGGGAGACCCAGTACTTC. It encodes CASSLLSGRAWETQYF. The chain recombines TRBV27 with TRBJ2-5, with 11 bases lining up with TRBD2. Per the germline V gene, CDR1 is MNHEY and CDR2 is SMNVEV (reference sequence). The CDR3 covers 16 residues. Trimming took 3 bases from V and 5 from J; bases not matched to a gene: 8.

The chain uses TRBV15 and TRBJ2-3; D is unresolved. The CDR3 is 12 amino acids. Germline-derived CDR1 and CDR2 are LNHNV and YYDKDF (reference sequence). V was shortened by 5 bases and J by 6 bases, with 9 bases between the two germline ends. The CDR3 DNA reads TGTGCCACCAGCCTCCCGTCCGATACGCAGTATTTT. Protein sequence: CATSLPSDTQYF.

The rearrangement links TRBV19 to TRBJ2-7, with TRBD1 matching 7 bases. CDR1 is LNHDA, CDR2 SQIVND, per germline (reference sequence). There are 14 residues in the CDR3. The J segment lost 0 bases and the V segment lost 9 bases, leaving 8 bases of the junction unmatched. The CDR3 nucleotides read TGTGCCAGCGCAAAACAGGGGACCTCCTACGAGCAGTACTTC. Encoded protein: CASAKQGTSYEQYF.

V and J are TRBV7-9 and TRBJ1-2; 11 bases map to TRBD1. Germline lookup yields CDR1 SEHNR and CDR2 FQNEAQ (reference sequence). The CDR3 extends over 13 amino acids. V shed 5 bases, J shed 7 bases, and the junction held 3 bases outside the gene matches. CDR3 nucleotides: TGTGCCAGCAGCCTGGACAGGGGGCCTGGCTACACCTTC. Translating it yields CASSLDRGPGYTF.

The V and J genes are TRBV7-9 and TRBJ2-1, with 7 bases matching TRBD2. Unmatched junction bases numbered 10, after V lost 5 bases and J lost 6 bases. Germline assignment: CDR1 SEHNR and CDR2 FQNEAQ (reference sequence). The CDR3 contains 15 residues. The CDR3 sequence: CASSPGLADFNEQFF. The DNA of the CDR3 is TGTGCCAGCAGCCCCGGGCTAGCGGATTTCAATGAGCAGTTCTTC.